Sequencing of this T cell receptor (beta chain) was carried out in a study of cytomegalovirus exposure and HLA in healthy donors (dated by TCRdb to 2016 to 2017). Study-level background: An earlier analysis of 587 of the donors reported about 300 Gb of sequence data and 117 million unique TCR beta sequences obtained from roughly 170 million T cells. An early release that covered fewer than 750 HLA-typed donors contained approximately 300 gigabases of sequencing data and roughly 84 million unique TCR sequences. The genetic ancestry cluster associated with self-reported Caucasian donors included 80% to 90% of the approximately 400 genotyped donors. The study was designed to test whether signatures of past pathogen exposure could be identified by cataloging public T cell receptors. The T cell repertoires of 666 subjects were profiled by immunosequencing and related to cytomegalovirus serostatus. Along with the approximately 700-subject first cohort, a separate validation cohort of over 90 different subjects was used. To predict cytomegalovirus infection status, the study brought together high-throughput TCR immunosequencing, statistical association of individual TCRs with disease status, and machine learning. A later analysis re-examined previously published TCR beta repertoires from more than 600 donors and added high-resolution HLA genotyping to investigate patterns of TCR occurrence. Rather than using new phenotypic data, the later analysis identified candidate immune exposures from TCR beta sequences and from how often those sequences occurred across donors. To decide whether each TCR beta V gene segment behaved as functional or pseudogenic, an earlier analysis of some 570 of the donors relied on high-throughput TCR beta sequencing. Donor age, sex, ethnicity and CMV serostatus were compiled together with the repertoire data. A later genetic analysis took genome-wide SNP genotypes for about three fifths of the roughly 670 donors and used that subset as a discovery cohort. Every repertoire in the discovery cohort had been generated on one and the same sequencing platform. HLA typing included class I and class II loci at four-digit resolution. The number of typed donors differed by locus: about 620-640 for A, B, C, DRB1 and DQB1; approximately 520 for DQA1; over 600 for DPA1; and about 470 for DPB1. Because of strong linkage in the cohort, roughly five DR-DQ haplotypes were treated as single units for association and clustering. On average, roughly 250,000 unique TCR beta nucleotide sequences were sequenced per donor among a few hundred genotyped donors of the cohort, with roughly 18% of those sequences being non-productive. The paper as a whole reports these results and caveats: Most TCR sequences were observed very rarely across donors, whereas some public TCRs were present in many individuals. A later analysis found that TCR association rates varied across HLA loci, with DRB1 alleles showing the most associated TCRs and HLA-C alleles the fewest. Some IMGT-functional V segments, including TRBV6-2 and TRBV6-3, could not be distinguished by the 87-base-pair reads and were therefore excluded. In a later analysis, several top co-occurrence clusters were reported to appear linked to parvovirus B19, influenza, CMV and Epstein-Barr virus. A later analysis found that most CMV-associated TCR beta chains appeared HLA-restricted, with HLA associations seemingly driven largely by CMV exposure. In this cohort, only TCR beta chains were sequenced, and detectable features were limited by the absence of alpha or paired-chain data. Sequencing depth was assumed to be roughly uniform across donors in the presence/absence analyses, though that assumption may not hold. Because HLA typing was unavailable for some donors at each locus, only the typed subset was used in association tests. An association between a missense DCLRE1C variant and V-gene and J-gene trimming of TCR beta chains was found in a later genetic analysis and replicated in an independent cohort. A later genetic analysis reported fewer N-insertions in productive TCRs among donors in an Asian-associated ancestry cluster than the approximately 670-donor mean. The only immune exposure information available for the cohort was CMV serostatus. In a later analysis, HLA-associated TCR beta chains were found to be more clonally expanded and to have lower generation probabilities than equally common non-associated chains. A cluster of highly shared sequence variants was judged likely to represent a technical artifact of the sequencing pipeline. Over 15 rarely observed V segments, including chromosome 9 orphons, were excluded from the earlier analysis of several hundred of the donors because counts were too low. Specific HLA alleles were associated with some 15,000 TCR beta sequences at a false discovery rate of 0.05 in a later analysis. An earlier analysis of 587 of the donors showed that most TCR beta V segments appeared in productive rearrangements either about 87% or about 30% of the time, which broadly matched IMGT annotations. The classifier was reported to diagnose cytomegalovirus status with high specificity and sensitivity in both the original and validation cohorts. In vitro tests confirmed that three of the cytomegalovirus-associated TCR beta chains recognize cytomegalovirus antigens. The study gave a list of 150 to 200 TCR beta chains associated with cytomegalovirus. A further reported finding was that TCR beta sequences accurately predicted the HLA-A and HLA-B alleles for most subjects in the first cohort. According to the authors, the approach could potentially be generalized to other disease states and immunological phenotypes. When HLA alleles, especially DR and DQ, strongly co-occurred, attributing TCR associations to individual alleles was difficult. Correlated functional status among segregating V segments might be attributable to linkage disequilibrium, but an unknown experimental factor could not be ruled out.

The table lists this clone with a few counts. Its recognized antigen is unknown. One end of the junction fails to match germline, which may point to a read error. Library construction relied on the immunoSEQ multiplex PCR assay. The multiplex PCR relied on a mix of 60 forward primers for TCR Vbeta segments and 13 reverse primers for TCR Jbeta segments. The CDR3 region of rearranged TCR beta genes was amplified from genomic DNA by a multiplex PCR assay. The amplified TCR beta libraries were sequenced on the Illumina HiSeq System as 87-base-pair reads. Turning to the authors' computational methods: A later analysis counted 75 million to 100 million unique TCR beta chains across the 550 to 800 repertoires, and 9.5 million to 11 million of these chains were shared by at least two donors. Raw reads were error-corrected and collapsed into unique sequences with a nearest-neighbor algorithm that merged closely related sequences to remove PCR and sequencing errors. V, D and J gene segments were assigned by aligning CDR3 sequences to IMGT reference sequences. For a sequence to be retained, at least a six-nucleotide match to both a V gene segment and a J gene segment was required. A rearrangement counted as productive if the CDR3 had no stop codons and remained in frame with V and J, and every other rearrangement counted as non-productive. CDR3 was defined by IMGT convention, running from the second conserved V-encoded cysteine to the conserved J-encoded phenylalanine. The earlier analysis of fewer than 700 of the donors excluded sequences that lacked an unambiguous match to a single V gene segment. In an earlier analysis of roughly 500 of the donors, V segments were called functional above 56.7% productive rearrangements and were called segregating when the between-donor standard deviation exceeded 5%. A statistical classification framework was developed to diagnose cytomegalovirus status using the catalog of TCR beta chain sequences. In a later analysis, TCR nucleotide sequences were compared against IMGT/GENE-DB human TR gene sequences so that V and J genes could be assigned. Using the TCRdist pipeline, a later analysis assigned CDR3 sequences along with most-parsimonious VDJ recombination scenarios. A later analysis defined each TCR beta chain by its CDR3 amino acid sequence plus V-gene family, and excluded reads lacking a unique V-gene family. A later analysis removed 592 highly shared, low-generation-probability nucleotide sequences to deal with suspected cross-contamination and a sequencing artifact. In a later analysis, a clonal expansion index for each public chain was calculated from normalized within-repertoire ranks of inferred template counts. In a later analysis, generation probabilities were computed using a VDJ recombination model fitted to out-of-frame rearrangements, and the results were checked against IGoR. In a later analysis, hypergeometric tests were used to score TCR-TCR, TCR-HLA and TCR-CMV co-occurrence, with a repertoire-size bias correction applied to TCR pairs. To estimate false discovery rates, a later analysis permuted the HLA or CMV assignments 20 times. In a later analysis, co-occurring TCRs were grouped using DBSCAN, and TCRdist sequence similarity was added for clustering within HLA-allele-positive subsets. Repertoires with fewer than 30,000 or more than 120,000 public chains were left out of co-occurrence clustering, as were about 5 repertoires with anomalous nucleotide sharing. TCRdb stores this immuneACCESS table with in-frame sequences only. Part of the clones is absent; in the studies checked, under half of the shortfall reflects unresolved V genes, and no reason is known for the rest. Clone size and V and J calls were adopted from that table, with D and trimming inferred from the DNA. The sample table lists approximately 150,000 clones, more than 75% of them with a count of one. Less than 2% of the sample is in the top ten clones.

Based on the germline V gene (reference sequence), the CDR1 and CDR2 sequences are SEHNR and FQNEAQ. The CDR3 sequence holds 16 residues, the cysteine and phenylalanine included. Only CDR3 DNA remains: 48 bases, in frame from the first base. The cohort comprised 710 or so healthy bone marrow donors. At the time of sampling, every cohort member was nominally healthy, though immune exposures that went unrecorded were likely present. The donor tested CMV seronegative and was one of the 352 seronegative cohort members. Each donor provided a peripheral blood sample, and peripheral blood mononuclear cells were used for TCR beta sequencing. Genomic DNA was extracted from the blood cell samples with the Qiagen DNeasy Blood Extraction Kit.

This clonotype was obtained from a man aged 40-55 years in good health and CMV-seronegative. Sequenced input: PBMCs. The receptor chain draws on TRBV7-9 and TRBJ2-7; the D gene is possibly TRBD2, with 6 bases matching. The CDR3: CSSSLYPTTSPNEQYF. Here is the DNA: TGTTCCAGCAGCTTATACCCTACGACTAGTCCCAACGAGCAGTACTTC.